The rows below give T cell receptor beta chains drawn from one sample of a study of early T cells in non-severe SARS-CoV-2 infection. TCRdb analysed the 5' RACE reads with MiXCR anew, one entry per CDR3 protein. The sample includes roughly 69,000 distinct CDR3 sequences, less than 9.5% of them seen just once. This material consisted of whole blood, taken at baseline. The source is an adult who was a healthcare worker with PCR-confirmed SARS-CoV-2 infection or an uninfected control (not recorded which). Each CDR3 is given with its conserved first and last residue. The D gene is left open where the match is weak. Clone size, where shown, is once, few, many, or a class for clones that have expanded.

V gene,D gene,CDR3 length,clone size,J gene,CDR3 protein,CDR3 DNA
TRBV6-6,.,13,.,TRBJ1-5,CASGLGGNQPQHF,TGTGCCAGCGGCCTTGGGGGCAATCAGCCCCAGCATTTT
TRBV5-1,.,12,few,TRBJ2-5,CASSPQEETQYF,TGCGCCAGCAGCCCGCAGGAAGAGACCCAGTACTTC
TRBV6-1,.,12,few,TRBJ1-2,CASARVGYGYTF,TGTGCCAGCGCGAGGGTTGGCTATGGCTACACCTTC
TRBV5-1,TRBD2,17,.,TRBJ2-2,CASSATTSGRAGGELFF,TGCGCCAGCAGCGCTACGACTAGCGGGAGGGCCGGCGGGGAGCTGTTTTTT
TRBV11-2,.,13,.,TRBJ1-6,CASSLGPYSPLHF,TGTGCCAGCAGCTTAGGTCCGTATTCACCCCTCCACTTT
TRBV7-2,TRBD2,15,.,TRBJ2-3,CASTVTSGGRDTQYF,TGTGCCAGCACCGTCACTAGCGGGGGGAGAGATACGCAGTATTTT
TRBV3-1,.,15,few,TRBJ2-2,CASSQVGTRFGELFF,TGTGCCAGCAGCCAAGTTGGGACCCGCTTCGGGGAGCTGTTTTTT
TRBV5-1,TRBD2,12,.,TRBJ2-1,CASSFPGGEQFF,TGCGCCAGCAGCTTTCCGGGAGGTGAGCAGTTCTTC
TRBV11-2,.,14,few,TRBJ2-1,CASRRLGWNNEQFF,TGTGCCAGCAGGAGACTAGGATGGAACAATGAGCAGTTCTTC
TRBV7-6,.,14,few,TRBJ2-1,CASTTQGSDNEQFF,TGTGCCAGCACCACACAGGGTTCCGACAATGAGCAGTTCTTC
TRBV6-5,TRBD1,14,.,TRBJ2-5,CASSWAGGPETQYF,TGTGCCAGCAGTTGGGCAGGGGGACCAGAGACCCAGTACTTC
TRBV3-1,.,12,few,TRBJ1-1,CASSQAQGRAFF,TGTGCCAGCAGCCAAGCGCAGGGTCGGGCTTTCTTT
TRBV20-1,.,16,many,TRBJ2-2,CSARDLKRSSTGELFF,TGCAGTGCTAGAGATCTTAAAAGGAGCTCCACCGGGGAGCTGTTTTTT
TRBV6-5,.,16,.,TRBJ2-3,CASSYSRPGVTDTQYF,TGTGCCAGCAGTTACTCTCGCCCGGGAGTCACAGATACGCAGTATTTT
TRBV19,.,16,.,TRBJ2-1,CASSIDYGTTGDEQFF,TGTGCCAGTAGTATAGATTATGGGACGACTGGCGATGAGCAGTTCTTC
TRBV10-3,TRBD1,20,many,TRBJ2-7,CAISSLHSIQGTGLSYEQYF,TGTGCCATCAGCAGCCTCCACTCTATCCAAGGGACAGGACTCTCCTACGAGCAGTACTTC
TRBV6-2/TRBV6-3,.,12,many,TRBJ2-1,CASSYGPKEQFF,TGTGCCAGCAGTTACGGGCCAAAGGAGCAGTTCTTC
TRBV6-5,.,15,many,TRBJ1-6,CASSYSPGDNSPLHF,TGTGCCAGCAGTTACTCCCCGGGGGATAATTCACCCCTCCACTTT
TRBV11-2,.,14,many,TRBJ2-2,CASGRTVGPGELFF,TGTGCCAGCGGGAGGACAGTCGGTCCCGGGGAGCTGTTTTTT
TRBV6-2/TRBV6-3,.,17,many,TRBJ2-2,CASSYSQLPGSTGELFF,TGTGCCAGCAGTTACTCACAGCTCCCCGGGAGCACCGGGGAGCTGTTTTTT
TRBV12-3/TRBV12-4,.,12,few,TRBJ2-3,CASDRGTDTQYF,TGTGCCAGCGATCGGGGGACAGATACGCAGTATTTT
TRBV20-1,.,12,.,TRBJ1-4,CSASFPGGKLFF,TGCAGTGCTAGCTTCCCTGGGGGAAAACTGTTTTTT
TRBV7-2,.,15,.,TRBJ1-2,CASSFAVTANYGYTF,TGTGCCAGCAGCTTCGCGGTAACAGCTAACTATGGCTACACCTTC
TRBV11-2,.,16,few,TRBJ2-7,CASSLGLAGQGYEQYF,TGTGCCAGCAGCTTAGGTTTAGCGGGACAGGGCTACGAGCAGTACTTC
TRBV10-3,.,16,.,TRBJ2-7,CAISEAQAGTSYEQYF,TGTGCCATCAGTGAGGCCCAAGCGGGTACCTCCTACGAGCAGTACTTC
TRBV18,.,14,.,TRBJ1-6,CASSLTGWNSPLHF,TGTGCCAGCTCTCTTACAGGGTGGAATTCACCCCTCCACTTT
TRBV20-1,TRBD1,15,many,TRBJ2-7,CSARRQGGISYEQYF,TGCAGTGCTAGAAGACAGGGGGGTATCTCCTACGAGCAGTACTTC
TRBV5-1,.,16,.,TRBJ2-1,CASSSIRAGVSDEQFF,TGCGCCAGCAGCTCCATTCGGGCAGGGGTGAGCGATGAGCAGTTCTTC
TRBV20-1,TRBD2,17,few,TRBJ2-1,CSASKSSGSLLYNEQFF,TGCAGTGCTAGTAAGTCTAGCGGGAGCCTACTTTACAATGAGCAGTTCTTC
TRBV4-1,TRBD1,13,many,TRBJ1-1,CASSQGQGPEAFF,TGCGCCAGCAGCCAAGGACAGGGGCCCGAAGCTTTCTTT
TRBV6-1,TRBD1,14,few,TRBJ2-3,CASTFDRGADTQYF,TGTGCCAGCACTTTCGACAGGGGGGCAGATACGCAGTATTTT
TRBV5-1,TRBD1,14,many,TRBJ2-7,CASSYGQVPYEQYF,TGCGCCAGCAGCTATGGACAGGTTCCCTACGAGCAGTACTTC
TRBV20-1,TRBD2,14,few,TRBJ2-3,CSARGREGTDTQYF,TGCAGTGCTAGAGGGCGGGAGGGCACAGATACGCAGTATTTT
TRBV7-2,.,13,few,TRBJ2-4,CASSRYTRDIQYF,TGTGCCAGCAGTCGATATACACGGGACATTCAGTACTTC
TRBV20-1,.,14,few,TRBJ2-7,CSARDQGSGYEQYF,TGCAGTGCTAGAGATCAGGGATCCGGGTACGAGCAGTACTTC
TRBV4-1,TRBD1,16,few,TRBJ2-5,CASSEHGTGVQETQYF,TGCGCCAGCAGTGAACACGGGACAGGGGTCCAAGAGACCCAGTACTTC
TRBV20-1,.,14,.,TRBJ1-3,CSARYSHAGNTIYF,TGCAGTGCTAGATACTCCCACGCTGGAAACACCATATATTTT
TRBV3-1,.,13,few,TRBJ2-1,CASSQDTRTMEFF,TGTGCCAGCAGCCAAGATACTCGGACTATGGAGTTCTTC
TRBV7-2,.,14,.,TRBJ2-4,CASSPRAAKNIRYF,TGTGCCAGCAGCCCCAGAGCAGCCAAAAACATTCGGTACTTC
TRBV6-5,.,15,.,TRBJ2-5,CASSYGRATKETQYF,TGTGCCAGCAGTTACGGACGGGCCACAAAAGAGACCCAGTACTTC
TRBV7-2,TRBD2,12,many,TRBJ2-3,CASSRTGGTQYF,TGTGCCAGCAGCCGTACGGGGGGTACGCAGTATTTT
TRBV7-9,.,15,medium-sized,TRBJ2-7,CASSLGFGELDEQYF,TGTGCCAGCAGCTTAGGATTCGGGGAGCTTGACGAGCAGTACTTC
TRBV5-5,.,14,few,TRBJ1-1,CASSLGHMNTEAFF,TGTGCCAGCAGCTTGGGACACATGAACACTGAAGCTTTCTTT
TRBV20-1,TRBD2,14,many,TRBJ2-7,CSASPGLSSYEQYF,TGCAGTGCTTCTCCGGGACTAAGCTCCTACGAGCAGTACTTC
TRBV7-3,.,15,many,TRBJ2-1,CASSLTPSSYNEQFF,TGTGCCAGCAGCTTAACTCCGAGCTCCTACAATGAGCAGTTCTTC
TRBV27,.,16,.,TRBJ2-6,CASSPMTDSGANVLTF,TGTGCCAGCAGTCCCATGACAGACTCTGGGGCCAACGTCCTGACTTTC
TRBV20-1,.,16,.,TRBJ2-3,CSARDPWTDLTDTQYF,TGCAGTGCTAGAGATCCTTGGACTGACCTGACAGATACGCAGTATTTT
TRBV12-3/TRBV12-4,TRBD1,14,many,TRBJ2-5,CASSLFGQDGTQYF,TGTGCCAGCAGCCTCTTTGGACAGGACGGGACCCAGTACTTC
TRBV15,.,13,few,TRBJ2-7,CATSRDVTYEQYF,TGTGCCACCAGCAGAGACGTAACCTACGAGCAGTACTTC
TRBV7-9,TRBD2,14,.,TRBJ2-4,CASSIGLAGDIQYF,TGTGCCAGCAGTATAGGACTAGCGGGAGACATTCAGTACTTC
TRBV5-8,.,16,.,TRBJ1-2,CASRSNVQANRYGYTF,TGTGCCAGCAGATCGAATGTCCAGGCGAATCGCTATGGCTACACCTTC
TRBV27,TRBD1,16,few,TRBJ2-2,CASSSQGDSVTGELFF,TGTGCCAGCAGTTCACAGGGGGATTCGGTCACCGGGGAGCTGTTTTTT
TRBV30,TRBD1,14,.,TRBJ2-7,CAWSRDRGTYEQYF,TGTGCCTGGTCTCGGGACAGGGGCACTTACGAGCAGTACTTC
TRBV20-1,.,16,few,TRBJ1-4,CSARSWGGATNEKLFF,TGCAGTGCTCGGTCGTGGGGAGGAGCAACTAATGAAAAACTGTTTTTT
TRBV29-1,.,14,many,TRBJ1-2,CSVEDRGRGHGYTF,TGCAGCGTTGAAGATCGAGGCAGGGGTCACGGCTACACCTTC
TRBV29-1,.,14,many,TRBJ1-1,CSVDWVLGLTEAFF,TGCAGCGTTGACTGGGTTTTGGGGTTAACTGAAGCTTTCTTT
TRBV20-1,.,13,many,TRBJ2-7,CSAHLTGAYEQYF,TGCAGTGCACACCTGACAGGCGCCTACGAGCAGTACTTC
TRBV2,.,11,many,TRBJ2-1,CATSLGDEQFF,TGTGCCACCTCCCTGGGAGATGAGCAGTTCTTC